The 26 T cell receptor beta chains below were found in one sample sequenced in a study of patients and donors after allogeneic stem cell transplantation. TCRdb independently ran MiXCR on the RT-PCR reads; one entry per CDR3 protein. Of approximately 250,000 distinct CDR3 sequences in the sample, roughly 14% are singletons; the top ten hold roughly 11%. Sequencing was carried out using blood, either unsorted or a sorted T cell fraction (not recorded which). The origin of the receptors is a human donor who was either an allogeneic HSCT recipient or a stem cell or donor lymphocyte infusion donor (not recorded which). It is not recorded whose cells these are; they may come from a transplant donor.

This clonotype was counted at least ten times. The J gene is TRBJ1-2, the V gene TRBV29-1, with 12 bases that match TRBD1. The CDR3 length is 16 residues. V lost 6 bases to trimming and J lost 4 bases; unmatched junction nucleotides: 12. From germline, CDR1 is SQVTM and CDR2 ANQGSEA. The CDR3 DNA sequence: TGCAGCGTCGTTATAGCCGGGACAGGGGGCGGCTATGGCTACACCTTC. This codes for CSVVIAGTGGGYGYTF.

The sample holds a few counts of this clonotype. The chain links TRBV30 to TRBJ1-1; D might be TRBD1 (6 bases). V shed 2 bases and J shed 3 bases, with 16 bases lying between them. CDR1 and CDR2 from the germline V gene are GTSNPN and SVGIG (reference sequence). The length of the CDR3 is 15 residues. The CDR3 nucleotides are TGTGCCTGGAGTCCGTGGGGGGGCACGGACACTGAAGCTTTCTTT. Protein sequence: CAWSPWGGTDTEAFF.

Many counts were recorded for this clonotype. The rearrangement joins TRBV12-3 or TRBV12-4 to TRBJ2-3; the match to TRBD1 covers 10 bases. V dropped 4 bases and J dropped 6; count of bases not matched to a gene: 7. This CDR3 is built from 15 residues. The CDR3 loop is CASSSLRTGGDTQYF. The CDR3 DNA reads TGTGCCAGCAGTTCGCTAAGGACAGGGGGGGATACGCAGTATTTT.

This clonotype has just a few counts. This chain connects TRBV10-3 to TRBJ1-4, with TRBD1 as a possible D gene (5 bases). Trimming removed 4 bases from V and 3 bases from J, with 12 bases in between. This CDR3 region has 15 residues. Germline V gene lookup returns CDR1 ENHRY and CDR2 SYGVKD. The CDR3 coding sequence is TGTGCCATCAGTGGAACAGGCCCCGCTAATGAAAAACTGTTTTTT. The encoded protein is CAISGTGPANEKLFF.

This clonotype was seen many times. CDR3 loop: CASSLARGVGNEQFF. The CDR3 DNA reads as TGCGCCAGCAGCTTGGCGCGGGGAGTCGGCAATGAGCAGTTCTTC. The rearrangement joins TRBV5-1 to TRBJ2-1, with a weak D call TRBD2 (6 bases). The V and J ends lost 0 bases and 6 bases respectively, with 13 bases between them. This CDR3 contains 15 residues. Germline lookup yields CDR1 SGHRS and CDR2 YFSETQ.

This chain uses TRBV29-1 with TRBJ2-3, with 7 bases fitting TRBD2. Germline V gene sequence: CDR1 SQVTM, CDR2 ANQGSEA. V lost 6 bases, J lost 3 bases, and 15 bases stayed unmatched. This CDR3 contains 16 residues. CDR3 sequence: CSVDQLEGGRTDTQYF. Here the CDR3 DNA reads TGCAGCGTCGACCAACTGGAGGGAGGGAGGACAGATACGCAGTATTTT.

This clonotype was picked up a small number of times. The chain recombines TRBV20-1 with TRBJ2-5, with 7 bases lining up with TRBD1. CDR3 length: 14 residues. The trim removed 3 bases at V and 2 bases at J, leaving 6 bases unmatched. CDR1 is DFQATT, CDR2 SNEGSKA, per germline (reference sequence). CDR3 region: CSARNPQGQETQYF. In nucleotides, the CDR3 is TGCAGTGCTAGGAATCCACAGGGGCAAGAGACCCAGTACTTC.

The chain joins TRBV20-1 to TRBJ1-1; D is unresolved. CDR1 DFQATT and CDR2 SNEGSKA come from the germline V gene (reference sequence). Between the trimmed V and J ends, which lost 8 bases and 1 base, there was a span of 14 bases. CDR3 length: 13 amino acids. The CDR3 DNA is TGCAGTCTGTACCGTGGGGAGAACACTGAAGCTTTCTTT. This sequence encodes CSLYRGENTEAFF.

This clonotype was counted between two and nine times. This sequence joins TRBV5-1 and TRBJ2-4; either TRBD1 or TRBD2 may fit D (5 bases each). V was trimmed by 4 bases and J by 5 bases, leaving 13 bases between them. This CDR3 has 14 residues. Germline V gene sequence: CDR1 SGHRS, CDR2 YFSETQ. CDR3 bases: TGCGCCAGCAGCGCCGAGGGACCCCAAAACATTCAGTACTTC. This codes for CASSAEGPQNIQYF.

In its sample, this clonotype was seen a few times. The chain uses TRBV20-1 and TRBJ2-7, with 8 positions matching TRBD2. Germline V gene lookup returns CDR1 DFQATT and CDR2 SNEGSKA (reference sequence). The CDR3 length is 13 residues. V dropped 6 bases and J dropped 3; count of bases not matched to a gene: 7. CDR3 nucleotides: TGCAGTGCAGGGGGGCTAGCGGGCTACGAGCAGTACTTC. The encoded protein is CSAGGLAGYEQYF.

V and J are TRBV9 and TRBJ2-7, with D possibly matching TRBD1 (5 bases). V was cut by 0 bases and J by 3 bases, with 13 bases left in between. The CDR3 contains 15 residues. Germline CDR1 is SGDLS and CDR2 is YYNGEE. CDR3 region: CASSVGTQGSYEQYF. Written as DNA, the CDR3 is TGTGCCAGCAGCGTAGGGACCCAGGGAAGCTACGAGCAGTACTTC.

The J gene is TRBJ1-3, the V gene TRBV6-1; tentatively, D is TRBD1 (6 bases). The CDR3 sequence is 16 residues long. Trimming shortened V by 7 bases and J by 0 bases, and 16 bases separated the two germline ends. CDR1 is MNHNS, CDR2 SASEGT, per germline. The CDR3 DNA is TGTGCCAGCATCGGTCACAGGGCCCTCTCTGGAAACACCATATATTTT. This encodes CASIGHRALSGNTIYF.

CDR3 nucleotide sequence: TGCAGTGCTAGAGATCTTGCGGCCTACGAGCAGTACTTC. As protein: CSARDLAAYEQYF. V gene TRBV20-1 combines with J gene TRBJ2-7; no firm D call. Trimming cost V 0 bases and J 2 bases, with 8 bases left between them. The germline V gene has CDR1 DFQATT and CDR2 SNEGSKA (reference sequence). This CDR3 is 13 amino acids long.

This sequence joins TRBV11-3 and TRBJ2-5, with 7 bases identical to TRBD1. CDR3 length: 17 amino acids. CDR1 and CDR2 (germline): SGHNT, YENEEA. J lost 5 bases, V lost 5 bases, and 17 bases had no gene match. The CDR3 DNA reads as TGTGCCAGCAGCCCCACTCGGCAGGGGGTTGTGCAGGAGACCCAGTACTTC. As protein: CASSPTRQGVVQETQYF.

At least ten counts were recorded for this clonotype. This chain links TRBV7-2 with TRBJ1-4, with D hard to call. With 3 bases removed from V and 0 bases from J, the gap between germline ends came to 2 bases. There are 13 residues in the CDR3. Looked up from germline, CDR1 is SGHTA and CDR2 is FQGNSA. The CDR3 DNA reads TGTGCCAGCAGCTTCACAACTAATGAAAAACTGTTTTTT. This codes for CASSFTTNEKLFF.

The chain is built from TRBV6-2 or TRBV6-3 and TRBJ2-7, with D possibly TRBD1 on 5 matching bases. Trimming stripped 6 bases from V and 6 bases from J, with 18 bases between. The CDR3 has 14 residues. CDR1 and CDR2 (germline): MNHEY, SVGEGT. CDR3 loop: CASRSQRGPSEQYF. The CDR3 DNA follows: TGTGCCAGCAGATCCCAAAGGGGTCCTAGCGAGCAGTACTTC.

Here the CDR3 DNA reads TGTGCCAGCAGCTTCGGGGTTTCCAACGTCCTGACTTTC. Its translation: CASSFGVSNVLTF. The chain carries TRBV11-2 and TRBJ2-6; D may be TRBD2 (5 bases). The V gene's germline CDR1 is SGHAT and CDR2 FQNNGV. This CDR3 spans 13 amino acids. Trimming took off 3 bases at V and 8 bases at J, with 8 bases between the two ends.

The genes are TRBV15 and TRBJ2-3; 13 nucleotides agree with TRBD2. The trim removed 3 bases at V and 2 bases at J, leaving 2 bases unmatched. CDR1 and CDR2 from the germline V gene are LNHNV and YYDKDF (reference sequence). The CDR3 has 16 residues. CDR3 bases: TGTGCCACCAGCAGGGGGACTAGCGGGAACACAGATACGCAGTATTTT. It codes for CATSRGTSGNTDTQYF.

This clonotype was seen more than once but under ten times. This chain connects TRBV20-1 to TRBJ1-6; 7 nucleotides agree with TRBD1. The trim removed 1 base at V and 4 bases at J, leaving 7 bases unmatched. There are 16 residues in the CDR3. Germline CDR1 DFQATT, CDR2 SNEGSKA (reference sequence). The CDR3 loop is CSARGPQGQYNSPLHF. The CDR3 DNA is TGCAGTGCTAGAGGTCCCCAGGGACAGTATAATTCACCCCTCCACTTT.

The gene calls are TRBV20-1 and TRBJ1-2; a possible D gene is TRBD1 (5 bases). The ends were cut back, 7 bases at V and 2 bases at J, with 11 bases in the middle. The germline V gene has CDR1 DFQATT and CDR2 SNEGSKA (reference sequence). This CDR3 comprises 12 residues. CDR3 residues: CSVTGRNYGYTF. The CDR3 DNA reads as TGCAGTGTCACAGGACGAAACTATGGCTACACCTTC.

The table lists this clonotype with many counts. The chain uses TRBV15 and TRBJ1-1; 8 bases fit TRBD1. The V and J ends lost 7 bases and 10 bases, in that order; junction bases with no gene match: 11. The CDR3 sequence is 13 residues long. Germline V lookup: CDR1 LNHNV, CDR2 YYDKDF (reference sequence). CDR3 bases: TGTGCCACCACGACAGGGGCCATCTCGGGAGCTTTCTTT. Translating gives CATTTGAISGAFF.

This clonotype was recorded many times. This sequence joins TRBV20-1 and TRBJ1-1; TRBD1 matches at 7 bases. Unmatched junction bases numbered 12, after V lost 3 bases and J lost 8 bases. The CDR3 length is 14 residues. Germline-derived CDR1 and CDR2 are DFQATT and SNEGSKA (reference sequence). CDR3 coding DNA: TGCAGTGCTAGGCCTAGCCCGAGGGACAGCGAAGCTTTCTTT. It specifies CSARPSPRDSEAFF.

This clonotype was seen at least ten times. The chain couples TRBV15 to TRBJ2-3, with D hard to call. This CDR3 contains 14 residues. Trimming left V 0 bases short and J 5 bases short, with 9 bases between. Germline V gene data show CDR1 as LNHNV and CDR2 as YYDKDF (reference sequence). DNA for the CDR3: TGTGCCACCAGCAGAGATCGGATGGGAGATACGCAGTATTTT. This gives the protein CATSRDRMGDTQYF.

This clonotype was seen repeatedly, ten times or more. CDR3 coding DNA: TGTGCCAGCAGCTCAAGGAGAGGACGCAGAGACTCTGAAGCTTTCTTT. Amino acids: CASSSRRGRRDSEAFF. V and J are TRBV11-2 and TRBJ1-1; D is unresolved. Germline V gives CDR1 SGHAT, CDR2 FQNNGV. With 4 bases removed from V and 6 bases from J, the gap between germline ends came to 21 bases. CDR3 length equals 16 residues.

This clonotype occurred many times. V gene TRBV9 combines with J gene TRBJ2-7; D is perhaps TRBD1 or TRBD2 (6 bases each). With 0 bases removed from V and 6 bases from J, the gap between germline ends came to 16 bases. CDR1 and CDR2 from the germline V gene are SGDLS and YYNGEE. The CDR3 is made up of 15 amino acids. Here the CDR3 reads CASSVVPGEAGEQYF. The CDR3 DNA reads TGTGCCAGCAGCGTAGTCCCAGGGGAGGCTGGCGAGCAGTACTTC.

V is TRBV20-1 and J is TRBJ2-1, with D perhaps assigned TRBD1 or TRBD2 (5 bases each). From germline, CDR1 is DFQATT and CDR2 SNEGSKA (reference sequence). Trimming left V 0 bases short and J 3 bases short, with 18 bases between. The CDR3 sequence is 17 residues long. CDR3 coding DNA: TGCAGTGCTAGAGATCAAGGGGTCGGGATCTTCTACAATGAGCAGTTCTTC. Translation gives CSARDQGVGIFYNEQFF.